This passage covers 31 T cell receptor beta chains from one sample sequenced in a study of cytomegalovirus exposure and HLA in healthy donors. The table came from immunoSEQ multiplex PCR; TCRdb's copy has only in-frame clones and leaves some out. The data hold about 220,000 clones, with about 90% observed a single time. The sample taken for sequencing was PBMCs. All receptors come from a woman under 30 in good health and CMV-seronegative.

V is TRBV7-8 and J is TRBJ2-7, with 7 bases fitting TRBD1. V lost 5 bases and J lost 7; bases outside the gene matches: 11. The CDR3 extends over 14 amino acids. Per the germline V gene, CDR1 is SGHVS and CDR2 is FQNEAQ. CDR3 in amino acids: CASSETGLVGEQYF. As DNA, the CDR3 is TGTGCCAGCAGCGAGACAGGGCTCGTGGGTGAGCAGTACTTC.

The rearrangement uses TRBV29-1 and TRBJ1-1; D gene ambiguous. The length of the CDR3 is 15 residues. CDR1 and CDR2 from the germline V gene are SQVTM and ANQGSEA. V was pared by 2 bases and J by 3 bases, with 16 bases between. CDR3 residues: CSVEFVSRRDTEAFF. Here the CDR3 DNA reads TGCAGCGTTGAATTCGTTTCCCGGCGGGACACTGAAGCTTTCTTT.

As for this clone: The germline gene is not matched at one end of the junction; a read error may be the cause. This chain joins TRBV7-7 and TRBJ1-1, with unresolved D. The CDR3 extends over 13 amino acids. The germline gives CDR1 SSHAT, CDR2 FNYEAQ (reference sequence). CDR3 residues: CASSEVAGSKAFF. Here the CDR3 DNA reads TGTGCTAGCAGCGAAGTTGCCGGGAGCAAAGCTTTCTTT.

The chain is built from TRBV27 and TRBJ2-1; D is possibly TRBD2 (5 bases). Germline CDR1 is MNHEY and CDR2 is SMNVEV (reference sequence). This CDR3 has 16 residues. V dropped 1 base and J dropped 4 bases, with 14 bases sitting between them. The CDR3: CASSLWMAGQYNEQFF. As DNA, the CDR3 is TGTGCCAGCAGTTTATGGATGGCGGGTCAATACAATGAGCAGTTCTTC.

Comments on this clone: Other DNA sequences in the sample encode the same CDR3. V is TRBV27 and J is TRBJ2-7, with D possibly being TRBD2 (5 bases). Trimming pared 5 bases from V and 0 bases from J, leaving 11 bases between. Germline V lookup: CDR1 MNHEY, CDR2 SMNVEV (reference sequence). This CDR3 region has 14 residues. In DNA, the CDR3 is TGTGCCAGCAGTCGAGGGAGCGCCTCCTACGAGCAGTACTTC. Its protein product is CASSRGSASYEQYF.

The V call is TRBV27, the J call TRBJ1-5; D is unresolved. Germline V gene sequence: CDR1 MNHEY, CDR2 SMNVEV (reference sequence). The V end was cut by 8 bases, the J end by 0 bases, with 14 bases between. The length of the CDR3 is 15 residues. The CDR3 loop reads CASASEFYSNQPQHF. DNA for the CDR3: TGTGCCAGCGCTAGCGAGTTCTATAGCAATCAGCCCCAGCATTTT.

This clone was seen once. This sequence joins TRBV7-6 and TRBJ2-7, with TRBD2 matching 10 bases. The CDR3 covers 14 residues. J gave up 2 bases and V 6 bases, and 4 bases lay outside the gene matches. The germline gives CDR1 SGHVS, CDR2 FNYEAQ. CDR3 sequence: CASRALAGPYEQYF. CDR3 in DNA: TGTGCCAGCAGGGCACTAGCGGGACCCTACGAGCAGTACTTC. The full variable domain, in which reference TRBV7-6 and TRBJ2-7 provide the parts outside the CDR3, is GAGVSQSPRYKVTKRGQDVALRCDPISGHVSLYWYRQALGQGPEFLTYFNYEAQQDKSGLPNDRFSAERPEGSISTLTIQRTEQRDSAMYRCASRALAGPYEQYFGPGTRLTVT.

The CDR3 DNA reads TGTGCCTGGCTCCAGGGAAGGAATGGCTACACCTTC. Its protein product is CAWLQGRNGYTF. The chain carries TRBV30 and TRBJ1-2, with D possibly matching TRBD1 (5 bases). Trimming removed 5 bases from V and 6 bases from J, with 13 bases in between. CDR3 size: 12 residues. Germline V gene sequence: CDR1 GTSNPN, CDR2 SVGIG (reference sequence).

The gene calls are TRBV2 and TRBJ1-5, with D tentatively TRBD1 (6 bases). Germline assignment: CDR1 SNHLY and CDR2 FYNNEI. The ends were cut back, 6 bases at V and 5 bases at J, with 17 bases in the middle. CDR3 length: 15 amino acids. CDR3 DNA sequence: TGTGCCAGCAGACCTATTGGGGGCGAGCATCAGCCCCAGCATTTT. Amino acid sequence: CASRPIGGEHQPQHF.

The J gene is TRBJ1-1, the V gene TRBV29-1; possible D gene TRBD1, 6 bases. This CDR3 is built from 12 residues. V was trimmed by 6 bases and J by 3 bases, leaving 11 bases between them. The germline V gene has CDR1 SQVTM and CDR2 ANQGSEA. CDR3 sequence reads: CSVQGRYTEAFF. The CDR3 DNA sequence: TGCAGCGTACAGGGACGATACACTGAAGCTTTCTTT.

The J gene is TRBJ1-5, the V gene TRBV28, with 9 positions matching TRBD1. This CDR3 is 15 amino acids long. V was clipped by 6 bases and J by 2 bases; unmatched bases: 5. Germline assignment: CDR1 MDHEN and CDR2 SYDVKM. The CDR3 DNA is TGTGCCAGCAGATCGACAGGGGGGGGCAATCAGCCCCAGCATTTT. This gives the protein CASRSTGGGNQPQHF.

The V gene is TRBV20-1, the J gene TRBJ2-7; tentatively, D is TRBD2 (5 bases). The V gene lost 3 bases and the J gene lost 4 bases, with 7 bases spanning the gap. Germline CDR1 DFQATT, CDR2 SNEGSKA (reference sequence). The CDR3 length is 11 residues. The CDR3 DNA follows: TGCAGTGCTAGGGAGGCGTACGAGCAGTACTTC. Translating it yields CSAREAYEQYF.

The table lists this clone with a count of one. The chain uses TRBV2 and TRBJ1-2, with 10 bases aligning to TRBD1. The germline CDR1 and CDR2 sequences are SNHLY and FYNNEI. The length of the CDR3 is 13 residues. Trimming cost V 7 bases and J 6 bases; bases outside gene matches: 5. As DNA, the CDR3 is TGTGCCAGCACCGTGGGGACAGGGGATGGCTACACCTTC. Translating it yields CASTVGTGDGYTF.

V and J are TRBV29-1 and TRBJ1-2, with D hard to call. Trimming removed 8 bases from V and 2 bases from J, with 15 bases in between. Looked up from germline, CDR1 is SQVTM and CDR2 is ANQGSEA. The CDR3 contains 13 residues. Here the CDR3 reads CSFRHEMNYGYTF. The CDR3 nucleotides are TGCAGCTTCCGACACGAAATGAACTATGGCTACACCTTC.

V is TRBV28 and J is TRBJ1-5; D not certain. The CDR3 extends over 14 amino acids. V lost 1 base to trimming and J lost 3 bases, with 7 bases between them. The V gene's germline CDR1 is MDHEN and CDR2 SYDVKM. The CDR3 here is CASSLLQINQPQHF. DNA of the CDR3: TGTGCCAGCAGTTTATTACAGATCAATCAGCCCCAGCATTTT.

This sequence joins TRBV28 and TRBJ1-2; 9 bases align to TRBD1. V was pared by 5 bases and J by 3 bases, with 7 bases of the junction left unmatched. The CDR3 is 15 residues long. The germline V gene encodes CDR1 MDHEN and CDR2 SYDVKM. CDR3 sequence reads: CASSPSTGGYYGYTF. CDR3 DNA: TGTGCCAGCAGTCCTTCGACAGGGGGTTACTATGGCTACACCTTC.

The CDR3, as DNA: TGTGCCAGCAGGGAACCCCGACAGGTCCTTAGCACAGATACGCAGTATTTT. Translating gives CASREPRQVLSTDTQYF. This chain links TRBV6-1 with TRBJ2-3, with D possibly matching TRBD1 (6 bases). Trimming removed 6 bases from V and 0 bases from J, with 19 bases in between. The CDR3 has 17 amino acids. Germline CDR1 and CDR2: MNHNS and SASEGT.

This clone was observed once. The V call is TRBV5-1, the J call TRBJ2-6; TRBD1 might be the D (6 bases). This CDR3 is 19 amino acids long. V lost 4 bases and J 0 bases, leaving 20 bases between the germline ends. From germline, CDR1 is SGHRS and CDR2 YFSETQ. DNA of the CDR3: TGCGCCAGCAGCACCCTTGTACCAGGGGCCCGCTCTGGGGCCAACGTCCTGACTTTC. Amino acid sequence: CASSTLVPGARSGANVLTF.

The rearrangement links TRBV10-1 to TRBJ2-7; the match to TRBD1 covers 8 bases. The CDR3 covers 14 residues. Germline loops: CDR1 WNHNN, CDR2 SYGVQD (reference sequence). The V gene end was trimmed by 6 bases and the J gene end by 2 bases; junction bases not matched to a gene: 6. Written as DNA, the CDR3 is TGCGCCAGCAGACCCGGACAGGGAACCTACGAGCAGTACTTC. Its protein is CASRPGQGTYEQYF.

The genes are TRBV11-2 and TRBJ2-1; 7 nucleotides line up with TRBD2. Germline CDR1 and CDR2: SGHAT and FQNNGV. V lost 1 base to trimming and J lost 5 bases; unmatched junction nucleotides: 5. This CDR3 is built from 15 residues. The CDR3 loop is CASSLGVLADNEQFF. In DNA form, the CDR3 reads TGTGCCAGCAGCTTAGGAGTTCTAGCGGACAATGAGCAGTTCTTC.

This clone showed up just once. The CDR3 bases are TGTGCCAGCAGTTTACTGGCAGGGCGCAATGAGCAGTTCTTC. Its translation: CASSLLAGRNEQFF. The V gene is TRBV27, the J gene TRBJ2-1, with TRBD1 as a possible D gene (5 bases). CDR1 MNHEY and CDR2 SMNVEV come from the germline V gene (reference sequence). The CDR3 extends over 14 amino acids. V was cut by 2 bases and J by 6 bases, with 11 bases left in between.

The chain uses TRBV27 and TRBJ1-1, with 9 bases that match TRBD1. With V trimmed by 8 bases and J by 6 bases, 13 bases remained unmatched. Germline V gene data show CDR1 as MNHEY and CDR2 as SMNVEV (reference sequence). The CDR3 runs 15 residues. CDR3 residues: CASHPPTGGGSEAFF. In nucleotides, the CDR3 is TGTGCCAGCCACCCTCCGACAGGGGGAGGATCTGAAGCTTTCTTT.

CDR3 nucleotides: TGTGCCAGCAGCTTATTCCCCCCCGGCGAGCAGTACTTC. It translates to CASSLFPPGEQYF. The J gene is TRBJ2-7, the V gene TRBV11-3, with D hard to call. V was cut by 2 bases and J by 6 bases, with 11 bases left in between. Germline V gives CDR1 SGHNT, CDR2 YENEEA. The CDR3 is made up of 13 amino acids.

The J gene is TRBJ2-7, the V gene TRBV5-1, with D tentatively TRBD1 (6 bases). CDR1 and CDR2 from the germline V gene are SGHRS and YFSETQ. V was trimmed by 4 bases and J by 6 bases, leaving 17 bases between them. This CDR3 is 14 amino acids long. CDR3 sequence (DNA): TGCGCCAGCAGCCAAGTGGACGGACAGTCCGAGCAGTACTTC. Its translation: CASSQVDGQSEQYF.

J is TRBJ1-5 and V is TRBV7-8; D possibly corresponds to TRBD1 (5 bases). V dropped 0 bases and J dropped 9 bases, with 18 bases sitting between them. Looked up from germline, CDR1 is SGHVS and CDR2 is FQNEAQ. The CDR3 length is 16 residues. CDR3 bases: TGTGCCAGCAGCTTAGCGGCAGGGAGGCTCAAAGGGCCCCAGCATTTT. Protein sequence: CASSLAAGRLKGPQHF.

This chain joins TRBV7-6 and TRBJ1-1; possibly TRBD1 for D (5 bases). The CDR3 runs to 14 residues. Trimming removed 5 bases from V and 1 base from J, with 11 bases in between. Germline CDR1 is SGHVS and CDR2 is FNYEAQ. The CDR3, as DNA: TGTGCCAGCAGCCGACAGATCGAGAACACTGAAGCTTTCTTT. It yields the protein CASSRQIENTEAFF. The whole variable domain, remainder taken from reference TRBV7-6 and TRBJ1-1, is GAGVSQSPRYKVTKRGQDVALRCDPISGHVSLYWYRQALGQGPEFLTYFNYEAQQDKSGLPNDRFSAERPEGSISTLTIQRTEQRDSAMYRCASSRQIENTEAFFGQGTRLTVV.

This clone was recorded a few times. V usage is TRBV30 and J usage is TRBJ1-5; 7 bases fit TRBD1. This CDR3 region has 13 residues. Germline V gene sequence: CDR1 GTSNPN, CDR2 SVGIG (reference sequence). The V segment lost 1 base and the J segment 5 bases; nucleotides outside the gene matches: 2. As DNA, the CDR3 is TGTGCCTGGAGTGGTGACAGGGATCAGCCCCAGCATTTT. Protein: CAWSGDRDQPQHF.

The genes are TRBV4-1 and TRBJ2-2; unclear D gene. Germline CDR1 is MGHRA and CDR2 is YSYEKL. With 1 base removed from V and 2 bases from J, the gap between germline ends came to 11 bases. The CDR3 covers 16 residues. CDR3 in amino acids: CASSQGRLFNTGELFF. The CDR3 bases are TGCGCCAGCAGCCAAGGTCGACTGTTTAACACCGGGGAGCTGTTTTTT.

The genes are TRBV6-1 and TRBJ1-5; 7 nucleotides align to TRBD1. The CDR3 covers 14 residues. V was clipped by 6 bases and J by 6 bases; unmatched bases: 8. CDR1 is MNHNS, CDR2 SASEGT, per germline. In DNA, the CDR3 is TGTGCCAGCAGAATGACAGGGCAGGGTCAGCCCCAGCATTTT. Translating gives CASRMTGQGQPQHF.

The chain recombines TRBV2 with TRBJ1-5, with D tentatively TRBD1 (6 bases). The CDR3 has 17 amino acids. Germline V gene sequence: CDR1 SNHLY, CDR2 FYNNEI. V lost 3 bases, J lost 0 bases, and 15 bases lay in between. DNA of the CDR3: TGTGCCAGCAGTGATTGGATAGGACAGATTAGCAATCAGCCCCAGCATTTT. Translation: CASSDWIGQISNQPQHF.

The rearrangement links TRBV5-1 to TRBJ2-1; 11 bases are shared with TRBD1. The ends lost 5 bases at V and 8 bases at J; junction bases unmatched: 12. Germline V gene lookup returns CDR1 SGHRS and CDR2 YFSETQ. This CDR3 contains 16 residues. CDR3 sequence reads: CASSPDRGPPLDEQFF. CDR3 DNA sequence: TGCGCCAGCAGTCCGGACAGGGGGCCACCCCTCGATGAGCAGTTCTTC.